The T cell receptor (beta chain) described here comes from a study of a mutant IDH1 vaccine in newly diagnosed glioma. Study overall: The study held visit V12 at week 35 and visit V13 at week 47. General observations from the study: Pseudoprogression seemed unlinked to shifts in top peripheral T cell clonotypes. Patients showed vaccine-induced immune responses at a rate of about 93%.

V shed 3 bases and J shed 2 bases, with 6 bases lying between them. The CDR3 totals 13 residues. CDR1 MNHNS and CDR2 SASEGT come from the germline V gene. Sequencing used immunoSEQ multiplex PCR; TCRdb keeps in-frame clones, though not all of them. The sample carries about 56,000 clones, 70% to 85% recorded once. This clone was recorded only once. The antigen remains unidentified. Time point indicated: week 47, end of study. Every vaccine dose comprised 300 ug of mutant IDH1 20-mer peptide plus topical imiquimod. The sequence derives from a man aged 50-60 years with glioma. This sample comprised PBMCs, obtained from a glioma patient whose treatment included an IDH1 peptide vaccine. J is TRBJ2-3 and V is TRBV6-1; D not certain. CDR3 nucleotides: TGTGCCAGCAGTGATCCCGACACAGATACGCAGTATTTT. Translation: CASSDPDTDTQYF.